The 6 T cell receptor beta chains given below trace back to one sample, sequenced in a study of blood T cell repertoires in COVID-19. Measured with immunoSEQ multiplex PCR; TCRdb has only the in-frame clones, and not every one. This table has 200,000 to 250,000 clones, around nine tenths appearing once. The sample taken for sequencing was PBMCs or T cells enriched from blood (not recorded which). These receptors were collected from a woman aged 50 to 65 who had recovered from COVID-19.

This chain links TRBV2 with TRBJ2-1; D is unresolved. The ends were cut back, 7 bases at V and 6 bases at J, with 16 bases in the middle. The germline CDR1 and CDR2 sequences are SNHLY and FYNNEI. The length of the CDR3 is 14 residues. The CDR3 is CASTRPYYSNEQFF. As DNA, the CDR3 is TGTGCCAGCACGCGCCCCTACTACTCCAATGAGCAGTTCTTC.

The chain joins TRBV7-9 to TRBJ1-2; weak D call: TRBD1 (5 bases). The CDR3 consists of 15 residues. V dropped 4 bases and J dropped 4 bases, with 16 bases sitting between them. CDR1 is SEHNR and CDR2 is FQNEAQ in the germline V gene (reference sequence). The DNA for the CDR3 is TGTGCCAGCAGCTCGATTAAGGCGGGGCTCTATGGCTACACCTTC. The encoded protein is CASSSIKAGLYGYTF.

The chain joins TRBV4-2 to TRBJ2-1; 14 nucleotides align to TRBD2. The CDR3 loop spans 20 amino acids. Germline-derived CDR1 and CDR2 are LGHNA and YNFKEQ. The V and J ends lost 1 base and 2 bases, in that order; junction bases with no gene match: 10. The CDR3 nucleotides are TGTGCCAGCAGCCAAGGGGTGGGTGGACTAGCGGGAGGCACCTACAATGAGCAGTTCTTC. Translating it yields CASSQGVGGLAGGTYNEQFF.

This clone was observed a handful of times. The chain couples TRBV9 to TRBJ2-1, with TRBD2 matching over 7 bases. The CDR3 covers 15 residues. Per germline, CDR1 SGDLS and CDR2 YYNGEE. V lost 0 bases and J lost 4; bases outside the gene matches: 4. CDR3 bases: TGTGCCAGCAGCGTAGGGACTAGAGAGTACAATGAGCAGTTCTTC. Its protein product is CASSVGTREYNEQFF.

The V and J genes are TRBV9 and TRBJ2-7; possible D gene TRBD1, 6 bases. The germline gives CDR1 SGDLS, CDR2 YYNGEE. The V and J ends lost 0 bases and 4 bases respectively, with 17 bases between them. CDR3 length: 16 residues. CDR3 amino acids: CASSVAPSQGVYEQYF. The CDR3 DNA is TGTGCCAGCAGCGTAGCTCCTTCACAGGGTGTGTACGAGCAGTACTTC.

The V call is TRBV18, the J call TRBJ2-2; D gene unclear. The CDR3 has 15 residues. Trimming shortened V by 3 bases and J by 6 bases, and 14 bases separated the two germline ends. Looked up from germline, CDR1 is KGHSH and CDR2 is LQKENI. CDR3 in amino acids: CASSPRSFQSGELFF. The CDR3 nucleotides read TGTGCCAGCTCACCGAGGTCTTTTCAGTCCGGGGAGCTGTTTTTT.